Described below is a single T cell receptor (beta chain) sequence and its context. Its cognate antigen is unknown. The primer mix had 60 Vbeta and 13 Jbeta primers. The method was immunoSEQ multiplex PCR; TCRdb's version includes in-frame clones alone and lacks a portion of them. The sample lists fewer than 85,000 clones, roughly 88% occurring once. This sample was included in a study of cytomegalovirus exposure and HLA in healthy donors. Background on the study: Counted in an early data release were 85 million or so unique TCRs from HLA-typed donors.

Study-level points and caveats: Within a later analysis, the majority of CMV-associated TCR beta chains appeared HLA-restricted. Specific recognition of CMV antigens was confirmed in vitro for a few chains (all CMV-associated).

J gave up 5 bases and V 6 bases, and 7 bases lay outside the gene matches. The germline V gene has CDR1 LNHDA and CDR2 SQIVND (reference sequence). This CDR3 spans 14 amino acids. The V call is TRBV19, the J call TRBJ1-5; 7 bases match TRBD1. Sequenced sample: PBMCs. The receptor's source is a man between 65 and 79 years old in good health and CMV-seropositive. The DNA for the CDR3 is TGTGCCAGTAGACCGGGACAGAGATATCAGCCCCAGCATTTT. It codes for CASRPGQRYQPQHF.